One sample yielded the 22 T cell receptor beta chains listed below, sequenced in a study of OX40 agonist ivuxolimab in advanced cancers. The library came from the immunoSEQ multiplex PCR assay. TCRdb obtained this table from immuneACCESS and retained in-frame rearrangements with V and J assigned. These tables miss some clones; where compared with another copy, unresolved V genes account for less than half of the shortfall, and the remainder is unexplained. The table for this sample lists 68,000 or so clones; over 80% of them were counted only once. Of the sample, about a tenth falls within the top ten clones. Sequences were derived from CD4+ or CD8+ T cells sorted from blood, sampled in a trial of the OX40 agonist ivuxolimab. These receptors all come from an adult with an advanced solid tumor such as melanoma, head and neck, liver or kidney cancer.

The chain links TRBV7-2 to TRBJ2-7, with TRBD2 matching 9 bases. Germline values: CDR1 SGHTA, CDR2 FQGNSA. The length of the CDR3 is 15 residues. Trimming took 5 bases from V and 3 from J; bases not matched to a gene: 8. The CDR3: CASSTVAGANYEQYF. The CDR3 DNA is TGTGCCAGCAGCACGGTAGCGGGAGCGAACTACGAGCAGTACTTC.

The chain uses TRBV27 and TRBJ2-7; D is perhaps TRBD1 (6 bases). V was shortened by 5 bases and J by 5 bases, with 16 bases between the two germline ends. CDR1 is MNHEY and CDR2 is SMNVEV in the germline V gene (reference sequence). CDR3 length equals 14 residues. CDR3 amino acids: CASSLRGGADEQYF. CDR3 in DNA: TGTGCCAGCAGTCTCAGGGGTGGGGCCGACGAGCAGTACTTC.

This clone came up once. J is TRBJ2-5 and V is TRBV19; no clear D. Germline values: CDR1 LNHDA, CDR2 SQIVND (reference sequence). Trimming took off 5 bases at V and 4 bases at J, with 11 bases between the two ends. The CDR3 loop spans 13 amino acids. CDR3 nucleotides: TGTGCCAGTAGTCTTTACACCGGAGAGACCCAGTACTTC. This encodes CASSLYTGETQYF.

This clone has a single count. The genes are TRBV20-1 and TRBJ1-4; D not resolved. With 3 bases removed from V and 7 bases from J, the gap between germline ends came to 6 bases. The CDR3 extends over 11 amino acids. CDR1 is DFQATT, CDR2 SNEGSKA, per germline (reference sequence). The CDR3 DNA reads as TGCAGTGCTAGCCTACTTGAAAAACTGTTTTTT. Amino acids: CSASLLEKLFF.

The chain links TRBV29-1 to TRBJ2-3; tentatively, D is TRBD2 (6 bases). Germline V gives CDR1 SQVTM, CDR2 ANQGSEA. The CDR3 sequence is 13 residues long. V lost 3 bases and J 2 bases, leaving 9 bases between the germline ends. The CDR3 region is CSVERGTTDTQYF. In nucleotides, the CDR3 is TGCAGCGTTGAGCGGGGAACCACAGATACGCAGTATTTT.

The V and J genes are TRBV5-1 and TRBJ2-3; D assignment may be TRBD1 or TRBD2 (6 bases each). V was clipped by 4 bases and J by 2 bases, with 11 bases between them. Germline CDR1 is SGHRS and CDR2 is YFSETQ. CDR3 length: 14 amino acids. CDR3 sequence (DNA): TGCGCCAGCAGCCAACAGGGACTCACAGATACGCAGTATTTT. Its protein is CASSQQGLTDTQYF.

The chain couples TRBV28 to TRBJ2-7, with D perhaps being TRBD1 or TRBD2 (6 bases each). V dropped 6 bases and J dropped 0 bases, with 12 bases sitting between them. Germline CDR1 and CDR2: MDHEN and SYDVKM. This CDR3 is 14 amino acids long. The CDR3 spells CASSVGGSSYEQYF. The CDR3 nucleotides read TGTGCCAGCAGCGTAGGGGGGAGCTCCTACGAGCAGTACTTC.

This chain links TRBV5-1 with TRBJ2-7; TRBD1 might be the D (5 bases). There are 16 residues in the CDR3. CDR1 is SGHRS, CDR2 YFSETQ, per germline. V lost 0 bases, J lost 1 base, and 14 bases lay in between. The CDR3 loop is CASSLGVTGGSYEQYF. In DNA form, the CDR3 reads TGCGCCAGCAGCTTGGGAGTAACAGGCGGATCCTACGAGCAGTACTTC.

On this clone: A junction end diverges from the germline sequence, so it may reflect a read error. This chain uses TRBV20-1 with TRBJ2-7, with 9 bases aligning to TRBD1. This CDR3 spans 10 amino acids. Germline CDR1 DFQATT, CDR2 SNEGSKA (reference sequence). In DNA form, the CDR3 reads TGCAGTGCGTACCACGGGACAGGGAACTTC. This encodes CSAYHGTGNF.

The chain has TRBV2 and TRBJ2-3, with 10 bases aligning to TRBD2. Germline V lookup: CDR1 SNHLY, CDR2 FYNNEI. The CDR3 length is 14 residues. V shed 8 bases and J 4 bases; nucleotides not matched to a gene: 6. In DNA form, the CDR3 reads TGTGCCAGCCTGAGGACTAGCGGCTCAGATACGCAGTATTTT. It encodes CASLRTSGSDTQYF. Full variable domain (missing parts from reference TRBV2 and TRBJ2-3): EPEVTQTPSHQVTQMGQEVILRCVPISNHLYFYWYRQILGQKVEFLVSFYNNEISEKSEIFDDQFSVERPDGSNFTLKIRSTKLEDSAMYFCASLRTSGSDTQYFGPGTRLTVL.

CDR3 in DNA: TGTGCCAGCATCCCAGGGGGTGCCCCTGAAGCTTTCTTT. This sequence encodes CASIPGGAPEAFF. The genes are TRBV25-1 and TRBJ1-1; TRBD1 aligns across 7 bases. CDR1 MGHDK and CDR2 SYGVNS come from the germline V gene. This CDR3 region has 13 residues. The V gene end was trimmed by 7 bases and the J gene end by 6 bases; junction bases not matched to a gene: 8.

A few counts support this clone. V and J are TRBV5-1 and TRBJ1-2; the D gene is possibly TRBD1 (5 bases). V gave up 0 bases and J gave up 7 bases, with 10 bases separating them. The CDR3 contains 13 residues. Per the germline V gene, CDR1 is SGHRS and CDR2 is YFSETQ. The CDR3 here is CASSLEGSGGYTF. The CDR3 DNA is TGCGCCAGCAGCTTGGAGGGGTCGGGTGGCTACACCTTC.

There are a few counts of this clone. This sequence joins TRBV5-1 and TRBJ2-3, with D possibly being TRBD2 (6 bases). V dropped 6 bases and J dropped 1 base, with 12 bases sitting between them. This CDR3 is 14 amino acids long. Germline V gives CDR1 SGHRS, CDR2 YFSETQ. The CDR3 spells CASMETGGTDTQYF. CDR3 coding DNA: TGCGCCAGCATGGAAACGGGAGGCACAGATACGCAGTATTTT.

This chain uses TRBV28 with TRBJ1-4, with 10 bases identical to TRBD1. V was clipped by 6 bases and J by 11 bases; unmatched bases: 9. Looked up from germline, CDR1 is MDHEN and CDR2 is SYDVKM. This CDR3 has 14 amino acids. The CDR3 loop reads CASSYRDRGPKLFF. The CDR3, as DNA: TGTGCCAGCAGCTATCGGGACAGGGGTCCTAAACTGTTTTTT.

This rearrangement joins TRBV6-5 to TRBJ1-1; a possible D gene is TRBD1 (5 bases). CDR3 size: 12 residues. V lost 6 bases and J lost 5, with 10 bases in between. Germline CDR1 is MNHEY and CDR2 is SVGAGI. The CDR3 loop is CASRGRRTEAFF. CDR3 in DNA: TGTGCCAGCAGGGGGCGCCGAACTGAAGCTTTCTTT.

The chain couples TRBV7-2 to TRBJ2-3; the match to TRBD2 covers 8 bases. Looked up from germline, CDR1 is SGHTA and CDR2 is FQGNSA. The CDR3 has 16 amino acids. J gave up 0 bases and V 5 bases, and 7 bases lay outside the gene matches. The CDR3 DNA reads as TGTGCCAGCAGCCGGGCGGGGGGCCCTAGCACAGATACGCAGTATTTT. Protein sequence: CASSRAGGPSTDTQYF.

The V call is TRBV7-2, the J call TRBJ2-7; 9 bases map to TRBD1. The V segment lost 2 bases and the J segment 2 bases; nucleotides outside the gene matches: 4. This CDR3 spans 15 amino acids. Germline CDR1 and CDR2: SGHTA and FQGNSA. The CDR3 DNA is TGTGCCAGCAGCTTACAGGGACAGGGTACCTACGAGCAGTACTTC. This gives the protein CASSLQGQGTYEQYF.

The CDR3 DNA is TGTGCCAGCAGTTTACGACAGCTGTATGGCTACACCTTC. This gives the protein CASSLRQLYGYTF. The V call is TRBV28, the J call TRBJ1-2, with D perhaps TRBD1 (5 bases). Deletions cut 2 bases from V and 5 bases from J, with 9 bases between. Germline V CDR1 and CDR2: MDHEN, SYDVKM. This CDR3 spans 13 amino acids.

V gene TRBV7-9 combines with J gene TRBJ2-2; 10 bases are shared with TRBD2. CDR1 is SEHNR and CDR2 is FQNEAQ in the germline V gene (reference sequence). CDR3 length: 15 residues. Losses at the gene ends were 2 bases for V and 8 bases for J; bases not matched to a gene: 5. The CDR3 DNA is TGTGCCAGCAGCTTACGTTCTAGCGGGAGAGGGGAGCTGTTTTTT. Translated: CASSLRSSGRGELFF. Filled out from reference TRBV7-9 and TRBJ2-2, the complete variable domain reads DTGVSQNPRHKITKRGQNVTFRCDPISEHNRLYWYRQTLGQGPEFLTYFQNEAQLEKSRLLSDRFSAERPKGSFSTLEIQRTEQGDSAMYLCASSLRSSGRGELFFGEGSRLTVL.

V and J are TRBV7-5 and TRBJ1-1; the table's D call, TRBD1, was not checked against the DNA. TRBV7-5 constitutes a pseudogene. The CDR3 length is 14 residues. As DNA, the CDR3 is TGTGCCAGAACCCAGGACAGAGCGAACACTGAAGCTTTCTTT. Residues: CARTQDRANTEAFF.

The chain joins TRBV5-1 to TRBJ1-1; maybe TRBD1 (6 bases). The germline V gene encodes CDR1 SGHRS and CDR2 YFSETQ. This CDR3 contains 14 residues. The germline V and J ends were trimmed by 5 bases and 4 bases, with 15 bases remaining between them. CDR3 nucleotide sequence: TGCGCCAGCAGTTACGACAGGTCGGGCACTGAAGCTTTCTTT. This sequence encodes CASSYDRSGTEAFF.

This chain links TRBV30 with TRBJ1-4; D remains ambiguous. Per germline, CDR1 GTSNPN and CDR2 SVGIG (reference sequence). V lost 5 bases to trimming and J lost 0 bases, with 25 bases between them. This CDR3 is built from 19 residues. DNA of the CDR3: TGTGCCTGGGACCCGGGATTAACGGGAAGAAGTACAACTAATGAAAAACTGTTTTTT. Its translation: CAWDPGLTGRSTTNEKLFF.